The text below deals with one T cell receptor beta chain. The specificity of this receptor is unknown. This sequence is one base from a far larger clone and is likely a read error. Different DNA sequences within this sample yield the same CDR3. The V end loses 3 bases and the J end loses 3 bases, and a stretch of 15 bases separates them. In the germline V gene (reference sequence), CDR1 corresponds to GTSNPN and CDR2 to SVGIG. Spanning cysteine to phenylalanine, the CDR3 consists of 15 amino acids. CDR3 DNA only is kept here, 45 bases in frame from base 1. This record comes from a study of shared clonotypes between healthy human individuals (dated by TCRdb to 2018 to 2020). Some background on the complete study: The cohort included a few men and a couple of women between 18 and 49 years of age. To estimate repertoire size and how much clonotype sharing occurs between individuals, the study deeply sequenced the blood TCR repertoires of about five healthy adults. Different laboratories and diverse techniques were used to prepare libraries and sequence TCR repertoires, to increase sequencing depth and limit assay-specific biases. Between about 0.8 and 9 billion PBMCs per donor were obtained by leukapheresis.

Using the deep immunoSEQ assay, multiplex PCR amplified TCR CDR3 regions from genomic DNA. Extracted genomic DNA from each cell subset was distributed evenly across all wells of several immunoSEQ 96-well plates, and each plate was treated as a replicate. For unsorted PBMC, each replicate PCR was loaded with 300 to 350 ng genomic DNA, equivalent to roughly 33,000 T cell genomes. Unsorted PBMC genomic DNA was sequenced across ten immunoSEQ deep assay plates. Purified libraries were quantified with a Qubit 3.0 fluorometer, sized on a Bioanalyzer 2100, and re-quantified with the KAPA Library Quantification kit. Each immunoSEQ 96-well plate was sequenced on its own single-read 150-cycle Illumina NextSeq 550 flow cell. Per the source publication's procedure: The immunoSEQ output contained only junctional sequences without quality scores, so filtering could not match that applied to full-length reads. Sequences were annotated with PyIR, a Python wrapper for IgBLAST v1.9, and V/J genes and CDR3 were assigned using IMGT germline references. Any read was removed if the V/J assignment was weak (E-value above 1e-6), the CDR3 was missing, or the read contained stop codons, out-of-frame junctions, or ambiguous translated residues. A V3J clonotype was defined by an identical inferred V gene, J gene, and CDR3 amino acid sequence. Percentage overlap between repertoires was calculated by dividing the number of shared unique clonotypes by the size of the smaller repertoire. Richness of each repertoire was evaluated using RTK rarefaction, the Chao1 estimator, and Recon v2.1 estimates of unobserved clonotypes. TCRdb re-hosts the immuneACCESS table, in-frame sequences only. Its copies lack some clones; in the studies checked, an unresolved V gene accounts for under half of them, and the cause for the rest is not known. The DNA gave D and trimming, while V, J and clone size come from that table. Here the sample has more than 400,000 clones; 81% occur a single time. The ten biggest clones cover 12% of the sample.

Points the paper makes about the study in general: The small number of donors limited the genetic and exposure-history diversity represented. Pairwise subsampling indicated that sequencing depth was expected to affect the degree of clonotype sharing among donors. Only blood was sampled, and tissue TCR repertoires likely differ from those in blood.

Healthy HIV-negative adults with no recently reported acute infections or vaccinations were included as donors. Only Caucasian adults living in Nashville, Tennessee, USA were represented among the donors. For unsorted samples, around 90 million PBMCs were counted, and genomic DNA was extracted using the QIAamp DNA Blood Mini kit. Blood was collected by leukapheresis, and PBMCs were isolated by Ficoll-Histopaque density gradient centrifugation and then cryopreserved in liquid nitrogen vapor phase. The V and J genes are TRBV30 and TRBJ1-5, with no confident D gene call. The receptor's source is a woman aged 40 to 50 in good health. Some clones in this sample may be carry-over from other donors' samples. Sequencing was done on a sample of PBMCs. The DNA sequence reads TGTGCCTGGAGCGCACTCTTGGGATCCAATCAGCCCCAGCATTTT. This translates into CAWSALLGSNQPQHF. The entire variable domain, with the stretches around the CDR3 drawn from the reference TRBV30 and TRBJ1-5 proteins, is SQTIHQWPATLVQPVGSPLSLECTVEGTSNPNLYWYRQAAGRGLQLLFYSVGIGQISSEVPQNLSASRPQDRQFILSSKKLLLSDSGFYLCAWSALLGSNQPQHFGDGTRLSIL.